There are a few counts of the clone carrying this TCR beta chain. Antigen: not known. TCRdb's copy holds only in-frame clones and misses some; the assay was immunoSEQ multiplex PCR. In the table there are more than 75,000 clones, less than 80% of which are singletons. This record comes from a study of radiotherapy plus CTLA-4 blockade in lung cancer. Study as a whole: Disease control was achieved by around 33% of patients, and objective responses by 18%.

Chemo-refractory metastatic non-small-cell lung cancer patients underwent focal radiation alongside CTLA-4 blockade with ipilimumab. Overall study findings and caveats: Expansion in blood of tumor-derived TCR clones was seen after radiotherapy plus ipilimumab. The best predictor of response was reported to be early blood T cell clone dynamics, with interferon-beta.

V was pared by 5 bases and J by 6 bases, with 7 bases of the junction left unmatched. Germline CDR1 is MNHEY and CDR2 is SMNVEV (reference sequence). This CDR3 comprises 13 residues. The sequences come from peripheral blood, collected from a patient treated with radiotherapy plus ipilimumab. The clonotype was recovered from a human donor with non-small cell lung cancer that progressed on radiotherapy plus ipilimumab. This rearrangement joins TRBV27 to TRBJ2-7; 7 bases agree with TRBD2. CDR3 DNA sequence: TGTGCCAGCAGTCTAGCGGAAGTGGGCGAGCAGTACTTC. Residues: CASSLAEVGEQYF.